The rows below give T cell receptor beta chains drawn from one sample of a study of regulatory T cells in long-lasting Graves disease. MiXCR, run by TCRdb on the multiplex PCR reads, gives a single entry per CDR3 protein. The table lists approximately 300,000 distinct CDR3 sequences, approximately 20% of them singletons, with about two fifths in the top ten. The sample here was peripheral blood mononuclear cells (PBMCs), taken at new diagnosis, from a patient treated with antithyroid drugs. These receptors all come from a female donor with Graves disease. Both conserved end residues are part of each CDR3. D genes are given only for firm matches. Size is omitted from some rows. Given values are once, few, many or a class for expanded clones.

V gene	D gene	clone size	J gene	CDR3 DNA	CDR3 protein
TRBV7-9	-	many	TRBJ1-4	TGTGCCAGCAGCTTAAATGAAAAACTGTTTTTT	CASSLNEKLFF
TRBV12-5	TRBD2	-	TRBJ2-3	TGTGCTAGTGGTTTTCAAGCGGGAGTAACAGATACGCAGTATTTT	CASGFQAGVTDTQYF
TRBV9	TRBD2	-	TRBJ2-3	TGTGCCAGCAGCAGAGGACTAGCGGGAGTGTTCGGTACAGATACGCAGTATTTT	CASSRGLAGVFGTDTQYF
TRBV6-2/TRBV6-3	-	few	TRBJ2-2	TGTGCCAGCAGTTTTTACGTCGGGGGTACGAACACCGGGGAGCTGTTTTTT	CASSFYVGGTNTGELFF
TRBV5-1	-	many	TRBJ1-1	TGCGCCAGCAGCTTCAACCAACATGCTGAAGCTTTCTTT	CASSFNQHAEAFF
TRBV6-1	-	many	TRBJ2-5	TGTGCCAGCACCTCGGGTGAAGAGACCCAGTACTTC	CASTSGEETQYF
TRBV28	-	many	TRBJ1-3	TGTGCCAGCAGTTTAGAGGGGGATACGAATCTTTTAAAGGACACCATATATTTT	CASSLEGDTNLLKDTIYF
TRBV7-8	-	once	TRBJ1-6	TGTGCCAGCAGGCGGGACGCGGGGTCACCCCTCCACTTT	CASRRDAGSPLHF
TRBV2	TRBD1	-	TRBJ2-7	TGTGCCAGCATCCTGGGACAGGGTTCCGAGCAGTACTTC	CASILGQGSEQYF
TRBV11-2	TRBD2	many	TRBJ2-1	TGTGCCAGCAGCTTAGAAGGACTAGCGGGAGCTGAGCAGTTCTTC	CASSLEGLAGAEQFF
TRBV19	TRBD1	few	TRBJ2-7	TGTGCCAGTAACCAAGGACAGGGCTACGAGCAGTACTTC	CASNQGQGYEQYF
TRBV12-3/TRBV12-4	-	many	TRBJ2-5	TGTGCCAGCAGTTTAGGGGACGGCTACCAAGAGACCCAGTACTTC	CASSLGDGYQETQYF
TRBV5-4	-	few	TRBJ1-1	TGTGCCAGCAGCCATGGGGAACAACTCGGTGAGGACACTGAAGCTTTCTTT	CASSHGEQLGEDTEAFF
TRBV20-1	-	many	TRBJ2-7	TGCAGTGCTAGAGCAGGTAACCTCGCCTACGAGCAGTACTTC	CSARAGNLAYEQYF
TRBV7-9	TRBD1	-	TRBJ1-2	TGTGCCAGCAGCACTGACAGGGATTACTCCCTCTATGGCTACACCTTC	CASSTDRDYSLYGYTF
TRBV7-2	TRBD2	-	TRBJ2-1	TGTGCCAGCAGCTTGTCGACTAGCGGGTCGGAGTTCTTC	CASSLSTSGSEFF
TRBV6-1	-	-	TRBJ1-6	TGTGCCAGCAGCACAGGACCGAGAAATTCACCCCTCCACTTT	CASSTGPRNSPLHF
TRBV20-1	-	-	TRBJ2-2	TGCAGTGCCCAGACCATCCTCTCAACCGGGGAGCTGTTTTTT	CSAQTILSTGELFF
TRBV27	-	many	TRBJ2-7	TGTGCCAGCAGTTTATCGCAGGGTACATCCTACGAGCAGTACTTC	CASSLSQGTSYEQYF
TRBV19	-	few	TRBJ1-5	TGTGCCAGTAGTATGAAGGGAATAGGCAATCAGCCCCAGCATTTT	CASSMKGIGNQPQHF
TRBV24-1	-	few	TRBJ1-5	TGTGCCACCTGTTCTGGTGGTAATCAGCCCCAGCATTTT	CATCSGGNQPQHF
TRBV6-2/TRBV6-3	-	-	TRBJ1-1	TGTGCCAGCAGTGAAAATAGACGGCAGAACACTGAAGCTTTCTTT	CASSENRRQNTEAFF
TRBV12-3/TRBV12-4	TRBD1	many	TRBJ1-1	TGTGCCAGCAGAGAGACAGGGGGCAAGAACACTGAAGCTTTCTTT	CASRETGGKNTEAFF
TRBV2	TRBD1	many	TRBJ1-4	TGTGCCAGCATCGAAGAGACAGGGCGTGAAAAACTGTTTTTT	CASIEETGREKLFF
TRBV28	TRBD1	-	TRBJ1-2	TGTGCCAGCAGAGACAGGGGCCCCATCTATGGCTACACCTTC	CASRDRGPIYGYTF
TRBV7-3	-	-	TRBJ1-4	TGTGCCAGCAGCCCGGACGGTGAAAAACTGTTTTTT	CASSPDGEKLFF
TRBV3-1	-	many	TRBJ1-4	TGTGCCAGCAGCCAAGACATAAGATACTACATGGGGGAAAAACTGTTTTTT	CASSQDIRYYMGEKLFF
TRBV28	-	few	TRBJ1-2	TGTGCCAGCAGTTTGGGGGGGCAAGGCGGCTACACCTTC	CASSLGGQGGYTF
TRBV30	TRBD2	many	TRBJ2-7	TGTGCCTGGAGTGTGGGACTAGGTTACGAGCAGTACTTC	CAWSVGLGYEQYF
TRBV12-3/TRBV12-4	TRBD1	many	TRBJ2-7	TGTGCCAGCAGTTTAGTGACAGGGTGGTTGGGGGAGCAGTACTTC	CASSLVTGWLGEQYF
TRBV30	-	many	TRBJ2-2	TGTGCCTGGAGGAACACCGGGGAGCTGTTTTTT	CAWRNTGELFF
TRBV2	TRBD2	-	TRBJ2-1	TGTGCCAGCAGTTTTCGGCTAGCGGGAGGAGATGAGCAGTTCTTC	CASSFRLAGGDEQFF
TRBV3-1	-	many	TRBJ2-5	TGTGCCAGCAGCGCCCTGAGGTTCCAAGAGACCCAGTACTTC	CASSALRFQETQYF
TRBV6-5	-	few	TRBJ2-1	TGTGCCAGCAGTTATGAACTAGCAGCGGAGGGTGAGCAGTTCTTC	CASSYELAAEGEQFF
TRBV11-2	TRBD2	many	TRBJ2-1	TGTGCCAGCAGCTTAATGATAGCGGGAGGCAATGAGCAGTTCTTC	CASSLMIAGGNEQFF
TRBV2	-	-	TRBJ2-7	TGTGCCAGCAATGGAGCAGGGCTCCGGGACCTCTACGAGCAGTACTTC	CASNGAGLRDLYEQYF
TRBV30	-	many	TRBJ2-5	TGTGCCTGGGCCCCTCCTAGGGGCGAGGAGACCCAGTACTTC	CAWAPPRGEETQYF
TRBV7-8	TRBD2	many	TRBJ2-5	TGTGCCAGCAGCCAGTCGGGGAGGACTAGCGGCCGCAGACAGTACTTC	CASSQSGRTSGRRQYF
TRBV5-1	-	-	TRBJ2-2	TGCGCCAGCAGCTTCATAAACCCAGTGAACACCGGGGAGCTATTTTTT	CASSFINPVNTGELFF